This TCR beta chain emerged from a study of PD-1 blockade in classical Hodgkin lymphoma (dated by TCRdb to 2018 to 2020). Describing the broader study: Nivolumab dosing was 3 mg/kg intravenously every 2 weeks, continuing until either disease progression or unacceptable toxicity. The study used CyTOF and TCR beta sequencing to define a peripheral blood immune signature of response to PD-1 blockade in classical Hodgkin lymphoma.

The time point label, as the study defines it: cycle 2 day 1 (C2D1) of nivolumab. Every trial patient had relapsed following autologous stem cell transplantation, and prior brentuximab vedotin exposure was what differed among cohorts A, B and C. The trial cohort included 56 patients with relapsed/refractory classical Hodgkin lymphoma, and each patient had a best overall response of complete response, partial response or progressive disease. Trial patients were treated with single-agent nivolumab in the multi-cohort phase II CheckMate 205 trial. An independent review committee assessed best overall response by applying the 2007 International Working Group response criteria. PBMCs from the trial were collected at three points: immediately before nivolumab initiation (C1D1), and during therapy at cycle 2 day 1 and cycle 4 day 1. After peripheral blood was drawn into 8 mL Vacutainer Cell Preparation Tubes, PBMCs were isolated by centrifugation and then cryopreserved.

The investigation overall reported the following: CD4+ but not CD8+ TCR diversity rose significantly by C4D1 (p=0.0027 vs p=0.16), most apparent in complete responders (p=0.02). The study covered only a single clinical trial cohort, and the causes of the repertoire differences, possibly disease activity or prior therapy, were still not defined. Trial patients achieving complete response had baseline diversity similar to newly diagnosed patients, whereas partial responders and progressors had significantly lower diversity. Baseline TCR diversity was reported as lower in newly diagnosed patients than in healthy donors, and lower still in relapsed/refractory patients. Lower diversity was observed in patients in whom nivolumab was started less than 1 year after ASCT, and these patients were excluded from later analyses so that confounding by immune reconstitution would be avoided.

The CDR3 spans 15 residues, from the cysteine through the phenylalanine. CDR3 DNA is the only sequence kept; it has 45 bases, read in frame from the first base. The CDR1 and CDR2 encoded by the germline V gene are KGHSH and LQKENI. V has 6 bases trimmed and J has 2 bases trimmed; junction bases matching no gene number 7. Remarks on this clone: Its antigen remains undetermined. Base-call qualities are not available, and no considerably larger clone is one nucleotide away.

The Qiagen DNeasy kit was used to extract genomic DNA from unsorted PBMCs and from the negatively selected CD4+ and CD8+ fractions. TCR beta CDR3 regions were subjected to amplification by immunoSEQ multiplex PCR with primers that anneal to V and J segments. A synthetic immune receptor repertoire was used to minimize amplification bias, and remaining bias was computationally removed after sequencing. The paper's data handling went like this. Repertoire diversity was quantified as the Shannon entropy index using custom Python scripts. Unsorted, CD4+ and CD8+ repertoires were analyzed separately, except for combined analyses in which CD4+ and CD8+ sequences were merged in silico. Clonal expansion was defined as a frequency increase of at least 2-fold after treatment compared with C1D1, and clones undetected at baseline were assigned a pseudocount of 0.5. Clones with 0 or 1 copy at C1D1 were classified as singleton clones, and clones with 2 or more copies were classified as non-singleton clones. By matching protein sequences in sorted samples from the same patient, clones expanded in unsorted samples were annotated as CD4+, CD8+ or unknown. Wilcoxon tests were applied to paired samples to test diversity changes from C1D1 to C4D1. TCRdb holds this immuneACCESS table with in-frame rearrangements only. Some clones are missing; in checked studies, unresolved V genes explain under half, and the rest has no known cause. The DNA gave D and trimming, while V, J and clone size come from that table. The sample table records approximately 34,000 clones; 76% of these occur just once. The ten largest clones take up less than 20% of the sample.

The chain employs TRBV18 and TRBJ2-3, and 8 bases in between align with TRBD1. This specimen consisted of peripheral blood mononuclear cells (PBMCs), obtained before the second cycle of nivolumab. The TCR was taken from a human donor with classical Hodgkin lymphoma. The CDR3 protein is CASSPDRAFTDTQYF. The nucleotides read TGTGCCAGCTCCCCGGACAGGGCCTTCACAGATACGCAGTATTTT.